This record concerns one T cell receptor (beta chain) sequence. Its target is unknown. No DNA is given; TCRdb re-called the 5' RACE reads and lists each CDR3 protein once. In all, the sample yields about 380,000 distinct CDR3 sequences. This entry belongs to a study of T cells expressing NK-cell markers. At the level of the study: Eight donors were sequenced, of whom seven were HCMV-seropositive, while the remaining one was HCMV-seronegative.

Study-level findings and limits: Of CD8+ T cells, roughly 1.0-7.0% belonged to dominant NKG2C+ clonotypes in five to seven donors. The study found these clonotypes also leading the CD3+CD56-NKG2C+ fraction in a few donors.

The sequence came from a man aged 18-75 years in good health. Sequencing input: blood T cells: a sorted CD56 or NKG2C T cell subset, CD4+ or CD8+ T cells, or bulk PBMC T cells (not recorded which).

The CDR3 protein is CASSPGWLSAKNIQYF. V and J are TRBV19 and TRBJ2-4; TCRdb gives TRBD1 as the D gene, but with no DNA this cannot be confirmed. The CDR3 runs to 16 residues. Germline V CDR1 and CDR2: LNHDA, SQIVND (reference sequence).